The 28 T cell receptor beta chains in this list originate from one sample, sequenced in a study of cytomegalovirus exposure and HLA in healthy donors. Repertoires were generated with immunoSEQ multiplex PCR, while TCRdb's copy carries only in-frame clones and drops some. Among fewer than 150,000 clones listed, roughly 88% were seen once. Material: PBMCs. The receptors were gathered from a man aged 18-30 years in good health and CMV-seronegative.

The chain employs TRBV2 and TRBJ1-2; 8 nucleotides line up with TRBD1. V gave up 3 bases and J gave up 2 bases; unmatched junction bases: 8. The CDR3 spans 16 residues. Germline CDR1 SNHLY, CDR2 FYNNEI. This CDR3 reads CASSDSLRTGNYGYTF. Written as DNA, the CDR3 is TGTGCCAGCAGTGACTCTCTTAGGACAGGGAACTATGGCTACACCTTC.

The chain carries TRBV5-8 and TRBJ2-3, with 8 bases identical to TRBD2. The CDR3 spans 15 residues. The germline V gene encodes CDR1 SGHTS and CDR2 YDEGEE. J lost 3 bases, V lost 4 bases, and 7 bases had no gene match. The chain's CDR3 is CASSILAVSTDTQYF. The CDR3 DNA is TGTGCCAGCAGCATACTAGCGGTTAGTACAGATACGCAGTATTTT. Full variable domain (outside the CDR3, taken from reference TRBV5-8 and TRBJ2-3): EAGVTQSPTHLIKTRGQQATLRCSPISGHTSVYWYQQALGLGLQFLLWYDEGEERNRGNFPPRFSGRQFPNYSSELNVNALELEDSALYLCASSILAVSTDTQYFGPGTRLTVL.

This chain joins TRBV7-2 and TRBJ1-5; D is possibly TRBD1 (6 bases). Germline assignment: CDR1 SGHTA and CDR2 FQGNSA. The CDR3 covers 18 residues. V was cut by 4 bases and J by 0 bases, with 19 bases left in between. The CDR3 sequence: CASSSTLNRDYSNQPQHF. The CDR3 region has the DNA TGTGCCAGCAGCTCAACCCTAAACAGGGATTATAGCAATCAGCCCCAGCATTTT.

This sequence joins TRBV5-1 and TRBJ1-1, with D tentatively TRBD1 (5 bases). Per germline, CDR1 SGHRS and CDR2 YFSETQ. There are 16 residues in the CDR3. V lost 1 base and J lost 1, with 14 bases in between. The CDR3 DNA sequence: TGCGCCAGCAGCTTGACAGGATCCCCGACGAACACTGAAGCTTTCTTT. Translating it yields CASSLTGSPTNTEAFF.

The genes are TRBV5-1 and TRBJ1-6, with 8 bases matching TRBD1. V was clipped by 4 bases and J by 8 bases; unmatched bases: 5. Germline loops: CDR1 SGHRS, CDR2 YFSETQ. This CDR3 region has 14 residues. The CDR3 DNA reads as TGCGCCAGCAGCCCGGACAGGGCCGATTCACCCCTCCACTTT. Protein product: CASSPDRADSPLHF. Based on the CDR3 plus reference TRBV5-1 and TRBJ1-6, the full variable domain is KAGVTQTPRYLIKTRGQQVTLSCSPISGHRSVSWYQQTPGQGLQFLFEYFSETQRNKGNFPGRFSGRQFSNSRSEMNVSTLELGDSALYLCASSPDRADSPLHFGNGTRLTVT.

This clone has just one count. The V and J genes are TRBV7-2 and TRBJ1-5; 11 positions agree with TRBD1. CDR1 is SGHTA and CDR2 is FQGNSA in the germline V gene. CDR3 length: 15 residues. The V segment lost 0 bases and the J segment 7 bases; nucleotides outside the gene matches: 2. The CDR3 DNA follows: TGTGCCAGCAGCTTAGCGGGACAGGGGGGCCAGCCCCAGCATTTT. This codes for CASSLAGQGGQPQHF.

This clone occurred once. This sequence joins TRBV9 and TRBJ1-6; possibly TRBD1 for D (6 bases). The V gene lost 0 bases and the J gene lost 8 bases, with 15 bases spanning the gap. CDR1 is SGDLS and CDR2 is YYNGEE in the germline V gene. The CDR3 extends over 16 amino acids. CDR3 DNA sequence: TGTGCCAGCAGCGTAGTCCCTCTGGGGGCGGATTCACCCCTCCACTTT. Its protein product is CASSVVPLGADSPLHF.

A remark on this clone: At the DNA level, this CDR3 is encoded by other sequences in the same sample as well. This chain connects TRBV27 to TRBJ1-3; unclear D gene. Trimming removed 5 bases at V and 4 bases at J, with 15 bases between. Per germline, CDR1 MNHEY and CDR2 SMNVEV (reference sequence). CDR3 length: 15 residues. CDR3 bases: TGTGCCAGCAGTCTCGTAAAGGGAGGCGGAAACACCATATATTTT. As protein: CASSLVKGGGNTIYF.

This chain links TRBV4-2 with TRBJ2-7, with a weak D call TRBD2 (5 bases). CDR3 size: 14 residues. Looked up from germline, CDR1 is LGHNA and CDR2 is YNFKEQ. Trimming took off 2 bases at V and 6 bases at J, with 14 bases between the two ends. The CDR3 region is CASSQYASRAEQYF. Written as DNA, the CDR3 is TGTGCCAGCAGCCAATACGCCTCGAGGGCCGAGCAGTACTTC.

The V gene is TRBV10-2, the J gene TRBJ1-1, with 8 bases aligning to TRBD1. The CDR3 spans 13 residues. Trimming removed 8 bases from V and 6 bases from J; junction bases left unmatched: 8. Germline V gene sequence: CDR1 WSHSY, CDR2 SAAADI. The DNA for the CDR3 is TGCGCCAGCTGTAAACCAGGGGGCTCTGAAGCTTTCTTT. The encoded protein is CASCKPGGSEAFF.

This chain's CDR3 is CASSVGLAGYEQYF. CDR3 coding DNA: TGTGCCAGCAGCGTAGGGTTAGCGGGCTACGAGCAGTACTTC. V and J are TRBV9 and TRBJ2-7, with 7 nucleotides matching TRBD2. The CDR3 spans 14 residues. J was trimmed by 3 bases and V by 0 bases; bases with no gene match: 3. Germline V gene data show CDR1 as SGDLS and CDR2 as YYNGEE.

The chain recombines TRBV19 with TRBJ2-2; 7 bases align to TRBD2. Losses at the gene ends were 7 bases for V and 5 bases for J; bases not matched to a gene: 7. CDR3 length equals 14 residues. Germline V gene sequence: CDR1 LNHDA, CDR2 SQIVND (reference sequence). The chain's CDR3 is CASNPGRGTGELFF. In DNA form, the CDR3 reads TGTGCCAGTAACCCCGGGCGGGGGACCGGGGAGCTGTTTTTT.

The chain employs TRBV30 and TRBJ1-6; 9 positions match TRBD1. CDR3 length: 14 amino acids. The V gene's germline CDR1 is GTSNPN and CDR2 SVGIG (reference sequence). V was clipped by 2 bases and J by 11 bases; unmatched bases: 7. In DNA form, the CDR3 reads TGTGCCTGGAGTCCGGACAGGGGAAGGACACCCCTCCACTTT. It encodes CAWSPDRGRTPLHF.

The gene calls are TRBV19 and TRBJ2-1; TRBD2 agrees at 8 bases. V lost 7 bases and J lost 2; bases outside the gene matches: 7. Germline V CDR1 and CDR2: LNHDA, SQIVND (reference sequence). The CDR3 runs to 15 residues. CDR3 region: CASTSGTSAYNEQFF. CDR3 nucleotide sequence: TGTGCCAGTACCTCCGGGACTAGTGCCTACAATGAGCAGTTCTTC.

The V and J genes are TRBV5-1 and TRBJ1-2; D is unresolved. The CDR3 runs 15 residues. The V and J ends lost 4 bases and 4 bases respectively, with 17 bases between them. Germline V gives CDR1 SGHRS, CDR2 YFSETQ. CDR3 amino acids: CASSQEAQRSYGYTF. CDR3 DNA: TGCGCCAGCAGCCAGGAGGCCCAGAGAAGCTATGGCTACACCTTC.

The DNA of the CDR3 is TGCGCCAGCAGCACCGGACTAGCGGCCGGCTACAATGAGCAGTTCTTC. Amino acid sequence: CASSTGLAAGYNEQFF. V is TRBV5-1 and J is TRBJ2-1, with 10 nucleotides matching TRBD2. Germline-derived CDR1 and CDR2 are SGHRS and YFSETQ. The CDR3 loop spans 16 amino acids. The junction had 7 bases not matched to a gene; V was cut back by 4 bases and J by 3 bases.

V and J are TRBV13 and TRBJ2-7, with D possibly matching TRBD1 (6 bases). V was cut by 5 bases and J by 3 bases, with 20 bases left in between. Germline V gives CDR1 PRHDT, CDR2 FYEKMQ (reference sequence). The length of the CDR3 is 16 residues. CDR3 region: CASSIGQKTTFYEQYF. The CDR3 DNA reads TGTGCCAGCAGCATCGGACAGAAGACCACCTTCTACGAGCAGTACTTC.

This rearrangement joins TRBV2 to TRBJ2-7; tentatively, D is TRBD1 (5 bases). Trimming removed 8 bases at V and 2 bases at J, with 13 bases between. CDR3 length: 13 amino acids. CDR1 and CDR2 from the germline V gene are SNHLY and FYNNEI. The CDR3 nucleotides read TGTGCCAGCCTCTTAGACAGCACCTACGAGCAGTACTTC. It translates to CASLLDSTYEQYF.

The V gene is TRBV28, the J gene TRBJ2-5; 8 positions agree with TRBD1. This CDR3 is 18 amino acids long. Germline V gives CDR1 MDHEN, CDR2 SYDVKM. V lost 4 bases, J lost 0 bases, and 13 bases stayed unmatched. The CDR3 sequence is CASSSSSLQGVDQETQYF. For the CDR3, the DNA is TGTGCCAGCAGTTCTTCAAGTCTACAGGGGGTCGACCAAGAGACCCAGTACTTC.

The gene calls are TRBV6-1 and TRBJ1-1; no clear D. The CDR3 consists of 13 residues. Germline CDR1 and CDR2: MNHNS and SASEGT. V was cut by 2 bases and J by 5 bases, with 9 bases left in between. The CDR3 DNA follows: TGTGCCAGCAGTGAATGGCCGGGGACTGAAGCTTTCTTT. Its protein is CASSEWPGTEAFF.

CDR3: CASSTRQGARVGYTF. DNA of the CDR3: TGCGCCAGCAGCACCCGACAGGGGGCGCGGGTTGGCTACACCTTC. The chain uses TRBV5-1 and TRBJ1-2; 10 bases are shared with TRBD1. The germline gives CDR1 SGHRS, CDR2 YFSETQ. The ends lost 4 bases at V and 7 bases at J; junction bases unmatched: 10. The CDR3 runs to 15 residues.

V usage is TRBV18 and J usage is TRBJ1-1; 12 bases map to TRBD1. CDR1 and CDR2 from the germline V gene are KGHSH and LQKENI. The trim removed 3 bases at V and 1 base at J, leaving 6 bases unmatched. The CDR3 runs to 17 residues. The CDR3 nucleotides are TGTGCCAGCTCACCCCCGGGACAGGGGGCCAAGAACACTGAAGCTTTCTTT. Translating it yields CASSPPGQGAKNTEAFF.

The chain employs TRBV6-5 and TRBJ2-7; tentative D call: TRBD2 (5 bases). Trimming removed 5 bases at V and 3 bases at J, with 11 bases between. This CDR3 has 13 residues. CDR1 and CDR2 (germline): MNHEY, SVGAGI. CDR3 protein: CASSSTSFYEQYF. CDR3 in DNA: TGTGCCAGCAGTAGTACTAGTTTCTACGAGCAGTACTTC.

The chain is built from TRBV7-8 and TRBJ1-1; D call uncertain. The CDR3 is made up of 15 amino acids. Germline loops: CDR1 SGHVS, CDR2 FQNEAQ. The V gene lost 0 bases and the J gene lost 0 bases, with 8 bases spanning the gap. CDR3 DNA sequence: TGTGCCAGCAGCTTAGCGCGGGTCTTGAACACTGAAGCTTTCTTT. It is translated as CASSLARVLNTEAFF.

The V and J genes are TRBV7-9 and TRBJ2-2; TRBD1 agrees at 8 bases. CDR1 SEHNR and CDR2 FQNEAQ come from the germline V gene (reference sequence). The V and J ends lost 4 bases and 3 bases, in that order; junction bases with no gene match: 7. The CDR3 contains 16 residues. The CDR3 DNA reads TGTGCCAGCAGCTGGACCGGGACAGGAGACACCGGGGAGCTGTTTTTT. It yields the protein CASSWTGTGDTGELFF.

The rearrangement uses TRBV7-9 and TRBJ2-7; 8 bases are shared with TRBD1. This CDR3 comprises 14 residues. Germline V gene lookup returns CDR1 SEHNR and CDR2 FQNEAQ (reference sequence). Losses at the gene ends were 4 bases for V and 5 bases for J; bases not matched to a gene: 7. The CDR3 here is CASSSRGRMDEQYF. CDR3 sequence (DNA): TGTGCCAGCAGCTCCAGGGGGCGAATGGACGAGCAGTACTTC. Drawing the rest from reference TRBV7-9 and TRBJ2-7, the complete variable domain is DTGVSQNPRHKITKRGQNVTFRCDPISEHNRLYWYRQTLGQGPEFLTYFQNEAQLEKSRLLSDRFSAERPKGSFSTLEIQRTEQGDSAMYLCASSSRGRMDEQYFGPGTRLTVT.

The chain has TRBV27 and TRBJ1-2, with a tentative D call TRBD1 (6 bases). Germline V gives CDR1 MNHEY, CDR2 SMNVEV (reference sequence). V shed 0 bases and J shed 8 bases, with 10 bases lying between them. CDR3 size: 13 residues. CDR3 bases: TGTGCCAGCAGTTTATCGGGGGCTCAGGGCTACACCTTC. Encoded protein: CASSLSGAQGYTF.

V usage is TRBV29-1 and J usage is TRBJ2-2, with TRBD1 identical over 11 bases. This CDR3 comprises 16 residues. Per the germline V gene, CDR1 is SQVTM and CDR2 is ANQGSEA. J gave up 2 bases and V 6 bases, and 8 bases lay outside the gene matches. This CDR3 is CSVEGTGGLNTGELFF. In DNA, the CDR3 is TGCAGCGTGGAGGGGACAGGGGGTCTAAACACCGGGGAGCTGTTTTTT.